These T cell receptor beta chains were read from a single sample in a study of cytomegalovirus exposure and HLA in healthy donors. The protocol was immunoSEQ multiplex PCR, while the TCRdb copy is restricted to in-frame clones and leaves out a portion. The table records roughly 120,000 clones, 80% of them present only once. Sequencing used PBMCs. These receptors were obtained from a male donor in good health and CMV-seronegative. Both conserved end residues are part of each CDR3.

J gene	V gene	CDR3 protein
TRBJ1-2	TRBV5-1	CASSHGTGDGYTF
TRBJ1-5	TRBV6-5	CASSPRTGQPQHF
TRBJ2-3	TRBV6-4	CASSDSAGSTDTQYF
TRBJ2-7	TRBV14	CASSQALEQYF
TRBJ1-5	TRBV11-2	CASSLHPQSYSNQPQHF
TRBJ2-7	TRBV27	CASTNLDRTYEQYF
TRBJ1-4	TRBV9	CASSVSQGRTNEKLFF
TRBJ2-7	TRBV4-2	CASSQGGLAAPYEQYF
TRBJ2-5	TRBV27	CASSLWAGEGQTQYF
TRBJ2-1	TRBV15	CATSRDLPQGLASNEQFF
TRBJ2-1	TRBV12-5	CASGLLLGDRGNEQFF
TRBJ2-3	TRBV7-6	CASSFATSGRASDTQYF
TRBJ2-2	TRBV7-6	CASSSPGQGVSGELFF
TRBJ2-7	TRBV18	CASSPVRQGAFEQYF
TRBJ2-1	TRBV11-2	CASSLVRGRYNEQFF
TRBJ1-1	TRBV6-4	CASRSELNTEAFF